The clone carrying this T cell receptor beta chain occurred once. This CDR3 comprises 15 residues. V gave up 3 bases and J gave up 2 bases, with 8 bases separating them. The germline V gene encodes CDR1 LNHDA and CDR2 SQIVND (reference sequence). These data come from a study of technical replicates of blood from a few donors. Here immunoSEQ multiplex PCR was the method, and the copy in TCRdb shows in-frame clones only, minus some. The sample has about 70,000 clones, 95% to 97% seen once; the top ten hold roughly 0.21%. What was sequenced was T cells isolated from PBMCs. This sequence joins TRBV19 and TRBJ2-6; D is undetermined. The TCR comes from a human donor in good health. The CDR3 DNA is TGTGCCAGTAGTATCAGGTACACTGGGGCCAACGTCCTGACTTTC. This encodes CASSIRYTGANVLTF.